This T cell receptor beta chain was recorded in a study of brain T cells in children with intractable seizures. Repertoires were generated with immunoSEQ multiplex PCR, while TCRdb's copy carries only in-frame clones and drops some. The table records around 340,000 clones, more than 85% of them present only once. From germline, CDR1 is LGHDT and CDR2 YNNKEL (reference sequence). V gave up 8 bases and J gave up 1 base, with 10 bases separating them. The CDR3 sequence is 13 residues long. Described time point: blood from clinic visit 5 months post-surgery; TSC patient then seizure free. The sequenced cases were selected for having the highest brain T cell transcript signatures. At least one anti-epileptic drug was given before surgery.

The rearrangement uses TRBV3-1 (or the pseudogene TRBV3-2) and TRBJ2-3; no firm D call. The sequence was obtained from a boy in the first two years of life with tuberous sclerosis and intractable seizures. The sample here was peripheral blood, taken less than 6 months after surgery. The CDR3 sequence: CASHSSGTDTQYF. CDR3 DNA sequence: TGTGCCAGCCATAGTAGTGGCACAGATACGCAGTATTTT.